One and the same sample provided the 21 T cell receptor beta chains below, sequenced in a study of blood T cell repertoires in COVID-19. Some clones are missing from TCRdb's copy, which holds only in-frame ones; the method was immunoSEQ multiplex PCR. The data show over 90,000 clones, about 86% seen once. The sequenced material came from peripheral blood. The source of these receptors is a woman in her sixties or seventies in a cohort sampled during active or convalescent COVID-19.

The rearrangement joins TRBV5-5 to TRBJ2-2; the match to TRBD1 covers 7 bases. The CDR3 consists of 15 residues. Unmatched junction bases numbered 9, after V lost 4 bases and J lost 6 bases. Germline values: CDR1 SGHKS, CDR2 YYEKEE (reference sequence). The CDR3 here is CASSRVGGSAGELFF. The DNA of the CDR3 is TGTGCCAGCAGCCGGGTAGGGGGCTCAGCCGGGGAGCTGTTTTTT.

V is TRBV5-5 and J is TRBJ1-1; D remains unclear. Germline V gene data show CDR1 as SGHKS and CDR2 as YYEKEE (reference sequence). The CDR3 contains 15 residues. Trimming took off 0 bases at V and 6 bases at J, with 15 bases between the two ends. In DNA, the CDR3 is TGTGCCAGCAGCTTGGGAGCTCTCGCCTCTGCTGAAGCTTTCTTT. Encoded protein: CASSLGALASAEAFF.

This clone has only a few counts. The rearrangement links TRBV6-5 to TRBJ1-2; 10 positions agree with TRBD1. V gave up 0 bases and J gave up 4 bases; unmatched junction bases: 2. Germline V gene sequence: CDR1 MNHEY, CDR2 SVGAGI. The CDR3 length is 15 residues. The CDR3 DNA reads as TGTGCCAGCAGTTACTCGACAGGGGGCGGCTATGGCTACACCTTC. It encodes CASSYSTGGGYGYTF.

The chain links TRBV20-1 to TRBJ1-2; 7 positions agree with TRBD1. In germline, CDR1 is DFQATT, CDR2 SNEGSKA (reference sequence). The junction had 4 bases not matched to a gene; V was cut back by 8 bases and J by 4 bases. CDR3 size: 11 residues. This CDR3 is CSWGQSYGYTF. The CDR3 DNA sequence: TGCAGTTGGGGACAGAGCTATGGCTACACCTTC.

A few counts support this clone. The J gene is TRBJ1-5, the V gene TRBV19, with D tentatively TRBD1 (5 bases). The germline V gene encodes CDR1 LNHDA and CDR2 SQIVND (reference sequence). V was shortened by 1 base and J by 6 bases, with 7 bases between the two germline ends. CDR3 length: 13 amino acids. The CDR3 region has the DNA TGTGCCAGTAGTATAGGGGGGGGTCAGCCCCAGCATTTT. This translates into CASSIGGGQPQHF. Drawing the rest from reference TRBV19 and TRBJ1-5, the complete variable domain is DGGITQSPKYLFRKEGQNVTLSCEQNLNHDAMYWYRQDPGQGLRLIYYSQIVNDFQKGDIAEGYSVSREKKESFPLTVTSAQKNPTAFYLCASSIGGGQPQHFGDGTRLSIL.

The chain is built from TRBV19 and TRBJ1-1; D call uncertain. The CDR3 has 14 residues. Germline values: CDR1 LNHDA, CDR2 SQIVND (reference sequence). The V gene lost 4 bases and the J gene lost 6 bases, with 15 bases spanning the gap. CDR3 protein: CASSSVPRRAEAFF. In DNA form, the CDR3 reads TGTGCCAGTAGTAGTGTACCAAGGAGAGCTGAAGCTTTCTTT.

The chain links TRBV5-4 to TRBJ2-2; TRBD1 agrees at 9 bases. The junction had 5 bases not matched to a gene; V was cut back by 4 bases and J by 4 bases. The CDR3 is 15 amino acids. CDR1 SGHNT and CDR2 YYREEE come from the germline V gene (reference sequence). CDR3 coding DNA: TGTGCCAGCAGCCACCGGGACAGGGTCACCGGGGAGCTGTTTTTT. Protein sequence: CASSHRDRVTGELFF.

The chain recombines TRBV5-4 with TRBJ2-1; D perhaps matches TRBD2 (6 bases). The germline V gene encodes CDR1 SGHNT and CDR2 YYREEE (reference sequence). The CDR3 runs 15 residues. V dropped 0 bases and J dropped 5 bases, with 12 bases sitting between them. Written as DNA, the CDR3 is TGTGCCAGCAGCTTGGCCGGGGGTCGGGACAATGAGCAGTTCTTC. Translating it yields CASSLAGGRDNEQFF.

This clone was seen only once. The V gene is TRBV6-5, the J gene TRBJ1-2, with TRBD1 matching over 7 bases. The CDR3 length is 14 residues. Per germline, CDR1 MNHEY and CDR2 SVGAGI. V lost 4 bases and J lost 8; bases outside the gene matches: 10. CDR3 loop: CASSSRQGVGGYTF. CDR3 nucleotide sequence: TGTGCCAGCAGTTCCAGACAGGGAGTTGGGGGCTACACCTTC.

The gene calls are TRBV10-2 and TRBJ2-1; 15 bases agree with TRBD2. CDR1 WSHSY and CDR2 SAAADI come from the germline V gene. The CDR3 is made up of 17 amino acids. With V trimmed by 2 bases and J by 7 bases, 6 bases remained unmatched. The CDR3: CASSEGLAGGWGNEQFF. The CDR3 DNA follows: TGCGCCAGCAGTGAGGGACTAGCGGGAGGGTGGGGGAATGAGCAGTTCTTC.

V and J are TRBV18 and TRBJ2-6; 7 bases align to TRBD1. With 3 bases clipped from V and 0 bases from J, the junction kept 11 bases outside the gene matches. The CDR3 consists of 19 residues. Germline V gives CDR1 KGHSH, CDR2 LQKENI. The chain's CDR3 is CASSPIADRLFSGANVLTF. The CDR3 DNA reads TGTGCCAGCTCACCGATCGCGGACAGGTTATTCTCTGGGGCCAACGTCCTGACTTTC.

The chain couples TRBV5-4 to TRBJ1-3; TRBD1 is a possible D gene (5 bases). V dropped 4 bases and J dropped 8 bases, with 10 bases sitting between them. CDR1 is SGHNT, CDR2 YYREEE, per germline (reference sequence). The CDR3 sequence is 12 residues long. The CDR3 spells CASSPGGDTIYF. The CDR3 region has the DNA TGTGCCAGCAGCCCGGGGGGGGACACCATATATTTT.

This clone was observed once. The chain combines TRBV9 with TRBJ1-1, with 9 bases aligning to TRBD1. The CDR3 length is 12 residues. Germline values: CDR1 SGDLS, CDR2 YYNGEE. The ends lost 6 bases at V and 8 bases at J; junction bases unmatched: 5. CDR3 bases: TGTGCCAGCAACACTGACAGGGGGGAAGCTTTCTTT. The encoded protein is CASNTDRGEAFF.

This chain joins TRBV19 and TRBJ2-4; the match to TRBD2 covers 8 bases. The CDR3 has 14 residues. Germline-derived CDR1 and CDR2 are LNHDA and SQIVND (reference sequence). The trim removed 5 bases at V and 8 bases at J, leaving 8 bases unmatched. The CDR3 region is CASSSRTSSDIQYF. DNA for the CDR3: TGTGCCAGTAGTTCTCGGACTAGCTCGGACATTCAGTACTTC.

The chain is built from TRBV29-1 and TRBJ2-5; tentatively, D is TRBD2 (5 bases). The CDR3 runs 12 residues. V gave up 4 bases and J gave up 5 bases, with 11 bases separating them. CDR1 and CDR2 (germline): SQVTM, ANQGSEA. CDR3 protein: CSVGLASETQYF. The CDR3 DNA reads as TGCAGCGTTGGCCTAGCTAGCGAGACCCAGTACTTC.

The rearrangement joins TRBV18 to TRBJ1-1, with 7 bases identical to TRBD1. J was trimmed by 4 bases and V by 2 bases; bases with no gene match: 1. CDR1 and CDR2 (germline): KGHSH, LQKENI. The CDR3 totals 13 residues. CDR3 sequence: CASSPEGATEAFF. CDR3 DNA sequence: TGTGCCAGCTCACCAGAGGGGGCCACTGAAGCTTTCTTT.

The J gene is TRBJ1-1, the V gene TRBV5-6, with 7 bases matching TRBD1. V lost 4 bases to trimming and J lost 5 bases; unmatched junction nucleotides: 8. Germline CDR1 reads SGHDT; CDR2 reads YYEEEE. The CDR3 contains 14 residues. The CDR3 DNA reads TGTGCCAGCAGCCCGACAGGGAAAAGGACTGAAGCTTTCTTT. As protein: CASSPTGKRTEAFF.

The gene calls are TRBV28 and TRBJ2-5, with no clear D. From germline, CDR1 is MDHEN and CDR2 SYDVKM. V was trimmed by 3 bases and J by 2 bases, leaving 7 bases between them. This CDR3 is 13 amino acids long. The CDR3 nucleotides are TGTGCCAGCAGTTTGGGCAGACAAGAGACCCAGTACTTC. Translated, it gives CASSLGRQETQYF.

This clone was observed once. CDR3 sequence reads: CASVRNEAFF. CDR3 DNA: TGTGCCAGCGTCCGTAATGAAGCTTTCTTT. V usage is TRBV28 and J usage is TRBJ1-1; D is undetermined. The germline V and J ends were trimmed by 8 bases and 7 bases, with 8 bases remaining between them. The CDR3 is 10 amino acids. The germline V gene encodes CDR1 MDHEN and CDR2 SYDVKM.

The chain joins TRBV11-2 to TRBJ2-5; TRBD1 matches 7 bases. Germline assignment: CDR1 SGHAT and CDR2 FQNNGV. The CDR3 sequence is 16 residues long. The ends lost 5 bases at V and 4 bases at J; junction bases unmatched: 13. In nucleotides, the CDR3 is TGTGCCAGCAGCCCTATTGACAGGGCGGCAGGAGAGACCCAGTACTTC. It is translated as CASSPIDRAAGETQYF.

This chain links TRBV24-1 with TRBJ1-6; 10 bases are a match to TRBD1. CDR1 is KGHDR, CDR2 SFDVKD, per germline. The CDR3 is 19 residues long. The J segment lost 7 bases and the V segment lost 7 bases, leaving 18 bases of the junction unmatched. The CDR3 protein is CATRRSSKGQGDANSPLHF. DNA of the CDR3: TGTGCCACCAGGAGAAGTTCTAAAGGACAGGGGGATGCAAATTCACCCCTCCACTTT.